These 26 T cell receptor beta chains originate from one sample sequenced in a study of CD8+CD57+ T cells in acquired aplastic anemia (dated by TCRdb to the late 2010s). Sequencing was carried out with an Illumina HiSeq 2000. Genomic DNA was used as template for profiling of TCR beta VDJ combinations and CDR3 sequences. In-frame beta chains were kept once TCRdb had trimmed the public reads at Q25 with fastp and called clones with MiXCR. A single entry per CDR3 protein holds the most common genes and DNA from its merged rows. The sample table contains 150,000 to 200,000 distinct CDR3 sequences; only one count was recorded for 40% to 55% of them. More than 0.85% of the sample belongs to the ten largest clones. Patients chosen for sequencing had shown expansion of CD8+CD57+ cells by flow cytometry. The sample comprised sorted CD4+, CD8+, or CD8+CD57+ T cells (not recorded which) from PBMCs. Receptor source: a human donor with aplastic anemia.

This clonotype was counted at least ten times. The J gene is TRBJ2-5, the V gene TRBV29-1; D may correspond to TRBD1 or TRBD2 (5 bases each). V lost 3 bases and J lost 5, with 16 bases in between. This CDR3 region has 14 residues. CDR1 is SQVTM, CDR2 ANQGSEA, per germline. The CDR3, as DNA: TGCAGCGTTGACGAGGGGATCCCCGGGGAGACCCAGTACTTC. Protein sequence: CSVDEGIPGETQYF.

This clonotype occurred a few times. CDR3 residues: CASSQDRPGAVGRETQYF. CDR3 bases: TGTGCCAGCAGCCAAGATCGTCCAGGGGCGGTAGGTAGAGAGACCCAGTACTTC. The rearrangement uses TRBV4-2 and TRBJ2-5; D possibly corresponds to TRBD1 (6 bases). Germline-derived CDR1 and CDR2 are LGHNA and YNFKEQ. The CDR3 totals 18 residues. Deletions cut 0 bases from V and 4 bases from J, with 21 bases between.

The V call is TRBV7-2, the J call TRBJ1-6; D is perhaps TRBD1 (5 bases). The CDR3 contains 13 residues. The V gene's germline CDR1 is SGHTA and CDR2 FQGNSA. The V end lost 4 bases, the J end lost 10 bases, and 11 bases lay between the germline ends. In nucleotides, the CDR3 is TGTGCCAGCAGCTGGGGACGATACTCACCCCTCCACTTT. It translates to CASSWGRYSPLHF. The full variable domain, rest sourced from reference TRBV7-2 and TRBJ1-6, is GAGVSQSPSNKVTEKGKDVELRCDPISGHTALYWYRQSLGQGLEFLIYFQGNSAPDKSGLPSDRFSAERTGGSVSTLTIQRTQQEDSAVYLCASSWGRYSPLHFGNGTRLTVT.

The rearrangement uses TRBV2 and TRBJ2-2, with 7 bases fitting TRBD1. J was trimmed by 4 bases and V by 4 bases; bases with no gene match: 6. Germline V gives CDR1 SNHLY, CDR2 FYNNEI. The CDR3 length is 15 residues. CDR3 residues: CASSAHRGITGELFF. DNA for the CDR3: TGTGCCAGCAGTGCCCACAGGGGAATCACCGGGGAGCTGTTTTTT.

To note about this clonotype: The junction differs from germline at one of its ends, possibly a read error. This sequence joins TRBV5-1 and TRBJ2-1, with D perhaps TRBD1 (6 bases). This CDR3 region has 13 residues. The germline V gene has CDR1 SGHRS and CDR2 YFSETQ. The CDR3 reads CASSLAPGVEQLF. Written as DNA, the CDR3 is TGCGCCAGTAGCCTGGCGCCAGGGGTTGAGCAGCTCTTC.

The DNA for the CDR3 is TGCGCCAGCAGCTCTACCTCTGGGGCAGGGGGCAGCTACGAGCAGTACTTC. Translation: CASSSTSGAGGSYEQYF. The gene calls are TRBV5-1 and TRBJ2-7, with 8 bases lining up with TRBD1. Germline CDR1 SGHRS, CDR2 YFSETQ. The CDR3 length is 17 residues. With V trimmed by 3 bases and J by 3 bases, 14 bases remained unmatched.

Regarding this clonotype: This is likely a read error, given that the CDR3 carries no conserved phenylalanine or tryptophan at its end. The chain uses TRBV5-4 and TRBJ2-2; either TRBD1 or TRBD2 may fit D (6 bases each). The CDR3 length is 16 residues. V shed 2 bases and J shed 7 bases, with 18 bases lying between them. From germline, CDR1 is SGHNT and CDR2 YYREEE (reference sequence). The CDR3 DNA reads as TGTGCCAGCAGCTTAGACCAGACGGGGGCAAGCGGGGAGCTGTTTTCT. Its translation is CASSLDQTGASGELFS.

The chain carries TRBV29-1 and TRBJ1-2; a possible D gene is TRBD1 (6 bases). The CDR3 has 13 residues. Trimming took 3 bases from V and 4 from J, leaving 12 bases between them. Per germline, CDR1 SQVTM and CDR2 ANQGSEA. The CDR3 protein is CSVDDRLGYGYTF. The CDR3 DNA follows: TGCAGCGTTGATGACAGGTTGGGCTATGGCTACACCTTC. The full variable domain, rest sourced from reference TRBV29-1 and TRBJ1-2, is SAVISQKPSRDICQRGTSLTIQCQVDSQVTMMFWYRQQPGQSLTLIATANQGSEATYESGFVIDKFPISRPNLTFSTLTVSNMSPEDSSIYLCSVDDRLGYGYTFGSGTRLTVV.

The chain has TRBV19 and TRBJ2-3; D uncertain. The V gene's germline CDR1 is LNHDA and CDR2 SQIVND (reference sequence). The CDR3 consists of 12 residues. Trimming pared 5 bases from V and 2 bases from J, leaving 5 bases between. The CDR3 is CASSALTDTQYF. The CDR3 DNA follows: TGTGCCAGTAGTGCCCTCACAGATACGCAGTATTTT. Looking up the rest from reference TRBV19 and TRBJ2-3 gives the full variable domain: DGGITQSPKYLFRKEGQNVTLSCEQNLNHDAMYWYRQDPGQGLRLIYYSQIVNDFQKGDIAEGYSVSREKKESFPLTVTSAQKNPTAFYLCASSALTDTQYFGPGTRLTVL.

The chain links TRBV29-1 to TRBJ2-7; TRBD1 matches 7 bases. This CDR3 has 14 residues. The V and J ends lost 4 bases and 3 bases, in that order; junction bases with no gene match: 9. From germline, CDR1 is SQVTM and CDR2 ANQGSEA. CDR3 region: CSVGGTGAFYEQYF. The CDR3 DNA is TGCAGCGTTGGGGGAACAGGGGCGTTCTACGAGCAGTACTTC.

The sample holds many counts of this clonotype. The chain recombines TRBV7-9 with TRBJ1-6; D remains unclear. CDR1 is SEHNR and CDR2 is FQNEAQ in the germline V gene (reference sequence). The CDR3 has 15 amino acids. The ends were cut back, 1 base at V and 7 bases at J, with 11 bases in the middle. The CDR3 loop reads CASSLVGPKNSPLHF. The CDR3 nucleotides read TGTGCCAGCAGCTTAGTAGGGCCAAAAAATTCACCCCTCCACTTT. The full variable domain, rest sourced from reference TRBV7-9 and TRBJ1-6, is DTGVSQNPRHKITKRGQNVTFRCDPISEHNRLYWYRQTLGQGPEFLTYFQNEAQLEKSRLLSDRFSAERPKGSFSTLEIQRTEQGDSAMYLCASSLVGPKNSPLHFGNGTRLTVT.

CDR3 protein: CSARDTSVSTDTQYF. The CDR3 coding sequence is TGCAGTGCTAGAGATACTAGCGTGAGCACAGATACGCAGTATTTT. V is TRBV20-1 and J is TRBJ2-3, with 7 bases that match TRBD2. Per germline, CDR1 DFQATT and CDR2 SNEGSKA (reference sequence). V lost 0 bases to trimming and J lost 0 bases; unmatched junction nucleotides: 3. This CDR3 has 15 residues.

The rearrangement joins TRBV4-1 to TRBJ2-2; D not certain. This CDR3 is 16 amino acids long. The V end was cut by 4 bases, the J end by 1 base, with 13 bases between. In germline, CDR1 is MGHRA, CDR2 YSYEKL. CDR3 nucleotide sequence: TGCGCCAGCAGCCCCCAGACTGGGATGAACACCGGGGAGCTGTTTTTT. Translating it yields CASSPQTGMNTGELFF.

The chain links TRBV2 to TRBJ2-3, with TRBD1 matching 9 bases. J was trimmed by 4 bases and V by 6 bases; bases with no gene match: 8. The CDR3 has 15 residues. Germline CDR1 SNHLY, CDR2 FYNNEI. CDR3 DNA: TGTGCCAGCAGAGCCACAGGGGGCGCAGCAGATACGCAGTATTTT. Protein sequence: CASRATGGAADTQYF.

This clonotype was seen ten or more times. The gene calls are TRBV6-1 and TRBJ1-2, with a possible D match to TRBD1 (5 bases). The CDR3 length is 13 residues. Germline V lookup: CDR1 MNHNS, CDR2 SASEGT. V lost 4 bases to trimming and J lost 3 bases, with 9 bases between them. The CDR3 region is CASSVTAHYGYTF. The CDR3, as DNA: TGTGCCAGCAGTGTGACAGCGCACTATGGCTACACCTTC.

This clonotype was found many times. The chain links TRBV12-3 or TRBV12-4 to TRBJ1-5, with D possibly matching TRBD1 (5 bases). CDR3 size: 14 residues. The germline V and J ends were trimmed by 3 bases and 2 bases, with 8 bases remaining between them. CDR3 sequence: CASSLGVGNQPQHF. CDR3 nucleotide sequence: TGTGCCAGCAGTTTGGGGGTGGGCAATCAGCCCCAGCATTTT.

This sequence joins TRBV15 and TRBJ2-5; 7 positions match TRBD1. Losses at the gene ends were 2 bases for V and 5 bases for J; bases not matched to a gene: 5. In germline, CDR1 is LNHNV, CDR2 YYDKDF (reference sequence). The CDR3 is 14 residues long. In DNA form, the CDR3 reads TGTGCCACCAGCAGACTCGGACAGGAGGAGACCCAGTACTTC. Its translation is CATSRLGQEETQYF. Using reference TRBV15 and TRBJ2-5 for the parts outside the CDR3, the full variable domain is DAMVIQNPRYQVTQFGKPVTLSCSQTLNHNVMYWYQQKSSQAPKLLFHYYDKDFNNEADTPDNFQSRRPNTSFCFLDIRSPGLGDTAMYLCATSRLGQEETQYFGPGTRLLVL.

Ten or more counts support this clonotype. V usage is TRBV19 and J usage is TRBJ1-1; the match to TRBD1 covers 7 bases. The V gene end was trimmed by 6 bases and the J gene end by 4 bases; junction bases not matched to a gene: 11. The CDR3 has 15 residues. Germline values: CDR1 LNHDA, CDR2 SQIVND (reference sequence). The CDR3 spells CASREETGVGTEAFF. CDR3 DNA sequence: TGTGCCAGTAGAGAAGAAACAGGGGTAGGCACTGAAGCTTTCTTT.

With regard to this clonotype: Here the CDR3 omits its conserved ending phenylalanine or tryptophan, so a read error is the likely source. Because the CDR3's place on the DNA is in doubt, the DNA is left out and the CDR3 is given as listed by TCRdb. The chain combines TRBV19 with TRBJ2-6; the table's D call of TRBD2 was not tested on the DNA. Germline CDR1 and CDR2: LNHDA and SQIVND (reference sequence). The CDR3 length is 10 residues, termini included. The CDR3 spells CASSTLAANT.

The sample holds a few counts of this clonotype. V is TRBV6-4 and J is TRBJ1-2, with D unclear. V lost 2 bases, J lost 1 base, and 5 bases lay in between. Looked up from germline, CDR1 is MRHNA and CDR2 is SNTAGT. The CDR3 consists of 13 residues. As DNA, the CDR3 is TGTGCCAGCAGTGACGGACTTAACTATGGCTACACCTTC. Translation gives CASSDGLNYGYTF.

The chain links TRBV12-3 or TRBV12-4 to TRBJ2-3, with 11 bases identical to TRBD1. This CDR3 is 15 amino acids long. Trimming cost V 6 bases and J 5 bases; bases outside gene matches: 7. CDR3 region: CASSPGQGALDTQYF. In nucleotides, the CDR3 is TGTGCCAGCAGCCCAGGACAGGGGGCATTAGATACGCAGTATTTT.

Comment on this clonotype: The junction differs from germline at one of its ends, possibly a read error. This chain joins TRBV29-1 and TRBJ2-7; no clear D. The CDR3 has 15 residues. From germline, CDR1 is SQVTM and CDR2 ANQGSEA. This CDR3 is CSFLNRLGMTYEQYF. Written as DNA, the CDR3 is TGCAGCTTCCTAAACCGGCTGGGTATGACCTATGAGCAGTACTTC.

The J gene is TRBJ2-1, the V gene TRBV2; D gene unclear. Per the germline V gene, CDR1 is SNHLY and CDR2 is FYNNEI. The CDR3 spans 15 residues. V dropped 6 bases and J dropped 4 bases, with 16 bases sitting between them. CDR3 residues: CASRAYPTNYNEQFF. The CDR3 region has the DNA TGTGCCAGCAGGGCCTACCCTACTAATTACAATGAGCAGTTCTTC. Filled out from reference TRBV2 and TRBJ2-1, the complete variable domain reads EPEVTQTPSHQVTQMGQEVILRCVPISNHLYFYWYRQILGQKVEFLVSFYNNEISEKSEIFDDQFSVERPDGSNFTLKIRSTKLEDSAMYFCASRAYPTNYNEQFFGPGTRLTVL.

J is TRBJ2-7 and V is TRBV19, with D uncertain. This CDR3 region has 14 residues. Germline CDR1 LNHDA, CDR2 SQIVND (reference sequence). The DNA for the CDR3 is TGTTCCGGTAGACCCAGCCTCTACTCCTACGAGCAGTACTTC. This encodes CSGRPSLYSYEQYF.

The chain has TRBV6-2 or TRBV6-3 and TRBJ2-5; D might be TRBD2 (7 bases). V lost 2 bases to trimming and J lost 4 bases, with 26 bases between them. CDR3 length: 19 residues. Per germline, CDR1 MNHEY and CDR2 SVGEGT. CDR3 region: CASSYKPPQVGGPGETQYF. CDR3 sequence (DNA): TGTGCCAGCAGTTACAAGCCCCCTCAGGTGGGGGGGCCGGGAGAGACCCAGTACTTC.

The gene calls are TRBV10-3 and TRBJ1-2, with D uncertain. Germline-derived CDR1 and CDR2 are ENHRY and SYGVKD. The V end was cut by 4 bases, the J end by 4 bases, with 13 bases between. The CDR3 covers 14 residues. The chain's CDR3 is CAISASQLPYGYTF. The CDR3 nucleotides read TGTGCCATCAGTGCGTCCCAGCTACCCTATGGCTACACCTTC.